The subject of this entry is one TCR beta chain. As originally analysed: Amplification of reference gene primers provided the estimated nucleated cell counts. The assay was immunoSEQ multiplex PCR, and TCRdb's table has in-frame clones only and misses some. V, J and clone size were drawn from that table, and D and trimming were deduced from the DNA. This table holds approximately 44,000 clones, more than 70% found once. This sample stems from a study of blood T cell repertoires in COVID-19. The overall study: Researchers got acute and convalescent COVID-19 samples from the United States, Italy and Spain.

V lost 5 bases, J lost 6 bases, and 14 bases lay in between. The V gene's germline CDR1 is MNHNY and CDR2 SVGAGI (reference sequence). The CDR3 is 14 amino acids. Sequenced: peripheral blood. This chain links TRBV6-6 with TRBJ1-5, with D possibly TRBD1 on 6 matching bases. The receptor was isolated from a human donor in a cohort sampled during active COVID-19. The CDR3 sequence: CASSQLLGGQPQHF. CDR3 bases: TGTGCCAGCAGTCAATTATTAGGGGGTCAGCCCCAGCATTTT.